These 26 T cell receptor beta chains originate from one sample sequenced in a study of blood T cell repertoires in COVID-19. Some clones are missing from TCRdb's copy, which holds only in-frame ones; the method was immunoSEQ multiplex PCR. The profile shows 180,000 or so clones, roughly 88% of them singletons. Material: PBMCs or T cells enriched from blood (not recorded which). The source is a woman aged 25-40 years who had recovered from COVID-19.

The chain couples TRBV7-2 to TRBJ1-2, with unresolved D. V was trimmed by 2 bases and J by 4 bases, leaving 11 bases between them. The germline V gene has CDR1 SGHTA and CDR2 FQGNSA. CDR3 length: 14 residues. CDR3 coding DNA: TGTGCCAGCAGCTTATATCAGGTTATCTATGGCTACACCTTC. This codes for CASSLYQVIYGYTF.

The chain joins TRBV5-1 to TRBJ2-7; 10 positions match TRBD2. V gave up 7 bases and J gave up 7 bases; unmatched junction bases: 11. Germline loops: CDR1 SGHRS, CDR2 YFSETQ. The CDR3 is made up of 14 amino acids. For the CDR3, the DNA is TGCGCCAGCCAAGGGACTAGCGAGAACGGTGAGCAGTACTTC. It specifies CASQGTSENGEQYF.

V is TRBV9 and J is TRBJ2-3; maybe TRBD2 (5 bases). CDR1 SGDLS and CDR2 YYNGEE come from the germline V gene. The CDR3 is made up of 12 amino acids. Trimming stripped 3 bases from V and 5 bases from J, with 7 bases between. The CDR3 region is CASSAREDTQYF. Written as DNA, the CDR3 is TGTGCCAGCAGCGCGAGGGAAGATACGCAGTATTTT.

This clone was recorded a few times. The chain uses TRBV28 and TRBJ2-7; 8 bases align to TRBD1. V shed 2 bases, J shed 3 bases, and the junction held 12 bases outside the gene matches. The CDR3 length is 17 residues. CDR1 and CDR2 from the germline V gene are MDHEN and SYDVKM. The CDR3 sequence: CASSLGGMVTGGYEQYF. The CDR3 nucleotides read TGTGCCAGCAGTTTAGGCGGTATGGTTACAGGGGGCTACGAGCAGTACTTC.

The CDR3 DNA is TGTGCCAGCAGCTCGGGAGCCTCCCTTTACAATGAGCAGTTCTTC. Protein: CASSSGASLYNEQFF. The rearrangement links TRBV5-5 to TRBJ2-1, with a weak D call TRBD2 (6 bases). V lost 3 bases, J lost 4 bases, and 14 bases lay in between. The CDR3 sequence is 15 residues long. Germline assignment: CDR1 SGHKS and CDR2 YYEKEE (reference sequence).

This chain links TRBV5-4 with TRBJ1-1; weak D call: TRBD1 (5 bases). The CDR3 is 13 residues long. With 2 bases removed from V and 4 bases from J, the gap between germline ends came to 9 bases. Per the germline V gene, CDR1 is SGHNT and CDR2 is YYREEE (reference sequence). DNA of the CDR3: TGTGCCAGCAGCTTTTTGGGGGGCACTGAAGCTTTCTTT. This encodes CASSFLGGTEAFF. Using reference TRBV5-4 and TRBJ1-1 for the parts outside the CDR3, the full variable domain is ETGVTQSPTHLIKTRGQQVTLRCSSQSGHNTVSWYQQALGQGPQFIFQYYREEENGRGNFPPRFSGLQFPNYSSELNVNALELDDSALYLCASSFLGGTEAFFGQGTRLTVV.

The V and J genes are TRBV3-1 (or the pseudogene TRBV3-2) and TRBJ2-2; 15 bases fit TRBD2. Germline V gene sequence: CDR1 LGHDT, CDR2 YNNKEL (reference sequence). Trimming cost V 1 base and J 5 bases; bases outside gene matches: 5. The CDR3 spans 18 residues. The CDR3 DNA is TGTGCCAGCAGCCAAGGATGGGGGACTAGCGGGAGGACCGGGGAGCTGTTTTTT. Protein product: CASSQGWGTSGRTGELFF.

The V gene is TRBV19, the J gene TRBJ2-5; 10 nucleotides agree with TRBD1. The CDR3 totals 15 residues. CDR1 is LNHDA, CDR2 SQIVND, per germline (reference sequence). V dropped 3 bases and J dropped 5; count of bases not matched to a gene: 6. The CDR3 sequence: CASSMDRGVMETQYF. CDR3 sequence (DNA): TGTGCCAGTAGTATGGACAGGGGGGTGATGGAGACCCAGTACTTC.

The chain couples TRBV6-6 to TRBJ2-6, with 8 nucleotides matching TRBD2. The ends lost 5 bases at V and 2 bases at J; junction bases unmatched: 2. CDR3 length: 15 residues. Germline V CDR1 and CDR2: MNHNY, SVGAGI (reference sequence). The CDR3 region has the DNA TGTGCCAGCAGTCCGGGGGGGCCTGGGGCCAACGTCCTGACTTTC. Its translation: CASSPGGPGANVLTF.

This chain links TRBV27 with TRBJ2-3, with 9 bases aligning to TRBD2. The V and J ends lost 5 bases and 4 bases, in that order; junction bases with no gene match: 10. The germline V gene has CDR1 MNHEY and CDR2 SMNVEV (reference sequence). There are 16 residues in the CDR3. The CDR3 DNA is TGTGCCAGCAGTCATTTGGCGGGAGGGGGGGCAGATACGCAGTATTTT. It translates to CASSHLAGGGADTQYF.

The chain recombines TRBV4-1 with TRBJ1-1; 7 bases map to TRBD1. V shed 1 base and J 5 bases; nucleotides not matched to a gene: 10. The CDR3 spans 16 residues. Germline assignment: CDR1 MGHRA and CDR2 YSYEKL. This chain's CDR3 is CASSQGQGGRGTEAFF. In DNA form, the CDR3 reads TGCGCCAGCAGCCAAGGACAGGGAGGTAGGGGAACTGAAGCTTTCTTT.

CDR3 amino acids: CASSLGTAEGAQYF. In nucleotides, the CDR3 is TGTGCCAGCAGTCTCGGGACAGCCGAAGGGGCCCAGTACTTC. The V and J genes are TRBV6-5 and TRBJ2-5; TRBD1 agrees at 7 bases. V lost 5 bases to trimming and J lost 9 bases; unmatched junction nucleotides: 12. Germline lookup yields CDR1 MNHEY and CDR2 SVGAGI. This CDR3 contains 14 residues.

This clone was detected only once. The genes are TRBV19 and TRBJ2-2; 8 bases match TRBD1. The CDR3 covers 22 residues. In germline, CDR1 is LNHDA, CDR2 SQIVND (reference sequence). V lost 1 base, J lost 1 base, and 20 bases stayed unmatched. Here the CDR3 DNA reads TGTGCCAGTAGTATAGGGCCCAGGTTTGGGACAGGACCCGAACGGAACACCGGGGAGCTGTTTTTT. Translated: CASSIGPRFGTGPERNTGELFF.

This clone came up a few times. Written as DNA, the CDR3 is TGTGCCAGCAGCCCCTCCGGGACTACCAATGAGCAGTTCTTC. Protein sequence: CASSPSGTTNEQFF. This chain joins TRBV7-9 and TRBJ2-1; 7 positions match TRBD2. Trimming cost V 5 bases and J 6 bases; bases outside gene matches: 7. CDR1 is SEHNR, CDR2 FQNEAQ, per germline (reference sequence). The CDR3 is 14 residues long.

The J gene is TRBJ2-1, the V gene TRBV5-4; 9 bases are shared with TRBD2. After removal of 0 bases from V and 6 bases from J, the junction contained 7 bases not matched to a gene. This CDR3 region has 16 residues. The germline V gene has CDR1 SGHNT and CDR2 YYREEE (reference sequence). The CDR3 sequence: CASSLGLADRANEQFF. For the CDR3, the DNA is TGTGCCAGCAGCTTGGGACTAGCGGACCGTGCCAATGAGCAGTTCTTC.

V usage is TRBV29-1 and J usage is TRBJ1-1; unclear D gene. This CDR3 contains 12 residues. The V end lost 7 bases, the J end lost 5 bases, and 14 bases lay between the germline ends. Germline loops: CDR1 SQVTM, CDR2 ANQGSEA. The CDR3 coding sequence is TGCAGCGCCCAGTTAAGGGAGACTGAAGCTTTCTTT. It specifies CSAQLRETEAFF.

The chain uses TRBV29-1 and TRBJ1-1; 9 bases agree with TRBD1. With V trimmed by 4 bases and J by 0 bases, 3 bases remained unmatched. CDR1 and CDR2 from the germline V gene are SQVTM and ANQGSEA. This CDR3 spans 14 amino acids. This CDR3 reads CSVVYRGLNTEAFF. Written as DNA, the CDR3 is TGCAGCGTTGTTTACAGGGGGCTGAACACTGAAGCTTTCTTT.

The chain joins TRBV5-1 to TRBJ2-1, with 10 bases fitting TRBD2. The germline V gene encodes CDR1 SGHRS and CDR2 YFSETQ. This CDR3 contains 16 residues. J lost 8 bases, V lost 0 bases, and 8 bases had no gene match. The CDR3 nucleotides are TGCGCCAGCAGCTTGGGTTCTAGCGGGAGCTCGTATGAGCAGTTCTTC. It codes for CASSLGSSGSSYEQFF.

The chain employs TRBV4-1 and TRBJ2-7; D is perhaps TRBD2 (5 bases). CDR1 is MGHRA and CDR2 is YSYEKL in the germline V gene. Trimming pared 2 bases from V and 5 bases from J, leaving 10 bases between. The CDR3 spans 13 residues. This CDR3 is CASSQYTRDEQYF. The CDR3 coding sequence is TGCGCCAGCAGCCAATATACGCGGGACGAGCAGTACTTC.

The CDR3 sequence: CASSLGGGLAGVGTGELFF. As DNA, the CDR3 is TGTGCCAGCAGCTTAGGAGGTGGTCTAGCGGGAGTTGGCACCGGGGAGCTGTTTTTT. The chain couples TRBV7-9 to TRBJ2-2; 10 positions match TRBD2. Germline CDR1 and CDR2: SEHNR and FQNEAQ (reference sequence). The junction had 12 bases not matched to a gene; V was cut back by 1 base and J by 4 bases. The CDR3 has 19 amino acids. The whole variable domain, remainder taken from reference TRBV7-9 and TRBJ2-2, is DTGVSQNPRHKITKRGQNVTFRCDPISEHNRLYWYRQTLGQGPEFLTYFQNEAQLEKSRLLSDRFSAERPKGSFSTLEIQRTEQGDSAMYLCASSLGGGLAGVGTGELFFGEGSRLTVL.

CDR3 bases: TGCGCCAGCAGCTTAGGGACTAGCGAATACAATGAGCAGTTCTTC. Its translation: CASSLGTSEYNEQFF. This chain connects TRBV5-1 to TRBJ2-1, with 10 bases aligning to TRBD2. CDR1 SGHRS and CDR2 YFSETQ come from the germline V gene. CDR3 length: 15 amino acids. V was clipped by 2 bases and J by 4 bases; unmatched bases: 3.

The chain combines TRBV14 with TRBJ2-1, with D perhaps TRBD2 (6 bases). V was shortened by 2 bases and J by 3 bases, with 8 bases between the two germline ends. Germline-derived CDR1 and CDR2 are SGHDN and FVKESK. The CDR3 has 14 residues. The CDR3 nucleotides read TGTGCCAGCAGCCAACGGCGGGGCTACAATGAGCAGTTCTTC. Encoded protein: CASSQRRGYNEQFF.

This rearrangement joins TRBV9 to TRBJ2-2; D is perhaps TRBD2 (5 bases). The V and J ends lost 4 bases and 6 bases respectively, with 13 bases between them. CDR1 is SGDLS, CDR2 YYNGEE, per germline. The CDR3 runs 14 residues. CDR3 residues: CASSPRLGAGELFF. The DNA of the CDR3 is TGTGCCAGCAGCCCTCGTCTCGGGGCCGGGGAGCTGTTTTTT. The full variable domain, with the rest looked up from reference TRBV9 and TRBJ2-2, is DSGVTQTPKHLITATGQRVTLRCSPRSGDLSVYWYQQSLDQGLQFLIQYYNGEERAKGNILERFSAQQFPDLHSELNLSSLELGDSALYFCASSPRLGAGELFFGEGSRLTVL.

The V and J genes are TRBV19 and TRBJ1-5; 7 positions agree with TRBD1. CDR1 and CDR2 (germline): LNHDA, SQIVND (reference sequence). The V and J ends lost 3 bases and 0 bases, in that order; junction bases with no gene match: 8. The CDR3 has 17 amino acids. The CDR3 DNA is TGTGCCAGTAGTATGGTCAGGGGGGACCCTAGCAATCAGCCCCAGCATTTT. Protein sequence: CASSMVRGDPSNQPQHF.

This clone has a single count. CDR3 bases: TGTGCCTGGACTCCCGGGACTAGCGGCTACAATGAGCAGTTCTTC. Encoded protein: CAWTPGTSGYNEQFF. V gene TRBV30 combines with J gene TRBJ2-1; 11 positions match TRBD2. The CDR3 length is 15 residues. V lost 4 bases to trimming and J lost 3 bases; unmatched junction nucleotides: 5. The V gene's germline CDR1 is GTSNPN and CDR2 SVGIG (reference sequence).

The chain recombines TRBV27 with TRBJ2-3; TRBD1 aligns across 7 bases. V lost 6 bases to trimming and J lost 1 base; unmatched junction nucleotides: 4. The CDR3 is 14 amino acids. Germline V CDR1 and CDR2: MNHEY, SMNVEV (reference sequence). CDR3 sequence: CASRAGTGTDTQYF. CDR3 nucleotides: TGTGCCAGCAGAGCCGGGACAGGCACAGATACGCAGTATTTT.